This T cell receptor (beta chain) appears in the sequencing data of a study of T cell repertoires in aging, cancer and after chemotherapy. Study as a whole: The full dataset contained several million TCR reads. Study outcomes and limitations: In healthy donors, age-related TCR diversity loss mainly reflected lost richness. Untreated cancer patients had significantly lower blood TCR diversity than age-matched healthy donors. Across the chemotherapy interval, each cancer cohort showed higher median generation probability, suggesting thymic rebound.

This clonotype has only a few counts. What it binds is not known. The CDR3 covers 14 residues. In germline, CDR1 is MNHEY, CDR2 SMNVEV (reference sequence). Losses at the gene ends were 7 bases for V and 6 bases for J; bases not matched to a gene: 8. The template was genomic DNA from peripheral blood, not RNA. Multiplex touch-down PCR with TRB-A/B primers amplified rearranged V-D-J TRB sequences. MiXCR was run by TCRdb on the multiplex PCR reads, yielding one entry per CDR3 protein. The top ten clones hold roughly 18% of a sample with 15,000 to 20,000 distinct CDR3 sequences, roughly two fifths of them seen once.

The origin of this receptor is a human donor with a solid tumor. What was sequenced was blood. This chain connects TRBV27 to TRBJ2-2; 7 positions agree with TRBD2. CDR3 nucleotide sequence: TGTGCCAGCAATGAGCGGGGCGGGCCCGGGGAGCTGTTTTTT. The encoded protein is CASNERGGPGELFF.